This entry lists 5 T cell receptor beta chains sequenced from one sample in a study of blood T cells in healthy people across ages. Next came a second PCR, run for about 6 to 11 cycles, which used a sample-barcoded 5' primer along with a J-beta primer mix. Each CDR3 protein is one row after TCRdb ran MiXCR on the 5' RACE reads. The sample shows about 1.4 million distinct CDR3 sequences, approximately 59% of them seen only once. Source material: blood. The receptors shown here come from a young man in good health.

Written as DNA, the CDR3 is TGTGCCAGCAGCCCCGGGACTAGTTATCCGGACAATGAGCAGTTCTTC. This translates into CASSPGTSYPDNEQFF. The V gene is TRBV6-2 or TRBV6-3, the J gene TRBJ2-1, with 8 bases that match TRBD2. The trim removed 6 bases at V and 5 bases at J, leaving 12 bases unmatched. Germline CDR1 and CDR2: MNHEY and SVGEGT. The CDR3 loop spans 16 amino acids.

This clonotype has just one count. V is TRBV5-1 and J is TRBJ2-3; 9 bases line up with TRBD1. V was clipped by 0 bases and J by 5 bases; unmatched bases: 7. In germline, CDR1 is SGHRS, CDR2 YFSETQ. The CDR3 has 16 amino acids. In DNA form, the CDR3 reads TGCGCCAGCAGCTTGGCGGGACAGGGTCATGTAGATACGCAGTATTTT. Its protein is CASSLAGQGHVDTQYF. The entire variable domain, with the rest obtained from reference TRBV5-1 and TRBJ2-3, is as follows: KAGVTQTPRYLIKTRGQQVTLSCSPISGHRSVSWYQQTPGQGLQFLFEYFSETQRNKGNFPGRFSGRQFSNSRSEMNVSTLELGDSALYLCASSLAGQGHVDTQYFGPGTRLTVL.

The V call is TRBV6-2 or TRBV6-3, the J call TRBJ2-1, with D unclear. The CDR3 covers 11 residues. CDR1 MNHEY and CDR2 SVGEGT come from the germline V gene. Trimming took 2 bases from V and 9 from J, leaving 5 bases between them. This chain's CDR3 is CASSYQLEQFF. The CDR3 nucleotides are TGTGCCAGCAGTTACCAACTTGAGCAGTTCTTC.

The genes are TRBV11-2 and TRBJ1-1; D is unclear. The CDR3 loop spans 14 amino acids. The germline gives CDR1 SGHAT, CDR2 FQNNGV. The V and J ends lost 0 bases and 1 base respectively, with 6 bases between them. The DNA of the CDR3 is TGTGCCAGCAGCTTAGAACCCAAGAACACTGAAGCTTTCTTT. This sequence encodes CASSLEPKNTEAFF.

The genes are TRBV6-1 and TRBJ2-7, with TRBD2 identical over 9 bases. CDR3 length: 15 amino acids. Looked up from germline, CDR1 is MNHNS and CDR2 is SASEGT. V lost 6 bases and J lost 7; bases outside the gene matches: 13. CDR3 region: CASRDSGRINNEQYF. CDR3 bases: TGTGCCAGCAGAGATAGCGGGAGAATAAACAATGAGCAGTACTTC.